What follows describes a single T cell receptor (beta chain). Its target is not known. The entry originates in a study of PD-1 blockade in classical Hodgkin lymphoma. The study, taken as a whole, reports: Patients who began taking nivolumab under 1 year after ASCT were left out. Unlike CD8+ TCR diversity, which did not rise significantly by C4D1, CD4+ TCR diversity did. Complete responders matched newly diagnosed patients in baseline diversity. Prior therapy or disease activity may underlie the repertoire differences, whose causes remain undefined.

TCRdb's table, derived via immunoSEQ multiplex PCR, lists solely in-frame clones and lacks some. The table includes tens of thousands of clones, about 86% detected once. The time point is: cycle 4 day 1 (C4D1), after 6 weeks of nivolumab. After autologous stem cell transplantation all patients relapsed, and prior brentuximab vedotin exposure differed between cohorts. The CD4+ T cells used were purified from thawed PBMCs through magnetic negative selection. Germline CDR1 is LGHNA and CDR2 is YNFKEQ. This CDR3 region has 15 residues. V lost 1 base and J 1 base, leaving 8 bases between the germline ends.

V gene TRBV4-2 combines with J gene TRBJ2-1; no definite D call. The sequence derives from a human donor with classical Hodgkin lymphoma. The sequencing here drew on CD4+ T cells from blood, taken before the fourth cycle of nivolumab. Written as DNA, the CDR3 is TGTGCCAGCAGCCAAGTGACCCGATCCTACAATGAGCAGTTCTTC. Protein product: CASSQVTRSYNEQFF.